This entry describes one T cell receptor (beta chain). The sample holds other DNA sequences that translate to the same CDR3. The CDR3 runs to 15 residues. The J segment lost 0 bases and the V segment lost 4 bases, leaving 6 bases of the junction unmatched. The germline V gene encodes CDR1 SGHAT and CDR2 FQDESV (reference sequence). The Seattle site enrolled patients during active infection and followed them longitudinally. This sample is part of a study of blood T cell repertoires in COVID-19. Overall study: The cDNA or gDNA used as material had been derived from T cells, B-cell-depleted T cells, or PBMCs.

In the original workflow: Cell counts per sample came from amplifying reference gene primers. Some clones are missing from TCRdb's copy, which holds only in-frame ones; the method was immunoSEQ multiplex PCR. V and J calls and clone size are as listed in that table; D and trimming were resolved from the DNA. The table includes around 460,000 clones, roughly 89% detected once. Sequencing input: peripheral blood. The genes are TRBV11-1 and TRBJ2-7; 7 bases line up with TRBD1. The sequence derives from a man between 18 and 29 years old with COVID-19, enrolled during active disease. The CDR3 sequence: CASSSTGTASYEQYF. The CDR3 DNA reads as TGTGCCAGCAGCTCGACCGGGACAGCCTCCTACGAGCAGTACTTC.